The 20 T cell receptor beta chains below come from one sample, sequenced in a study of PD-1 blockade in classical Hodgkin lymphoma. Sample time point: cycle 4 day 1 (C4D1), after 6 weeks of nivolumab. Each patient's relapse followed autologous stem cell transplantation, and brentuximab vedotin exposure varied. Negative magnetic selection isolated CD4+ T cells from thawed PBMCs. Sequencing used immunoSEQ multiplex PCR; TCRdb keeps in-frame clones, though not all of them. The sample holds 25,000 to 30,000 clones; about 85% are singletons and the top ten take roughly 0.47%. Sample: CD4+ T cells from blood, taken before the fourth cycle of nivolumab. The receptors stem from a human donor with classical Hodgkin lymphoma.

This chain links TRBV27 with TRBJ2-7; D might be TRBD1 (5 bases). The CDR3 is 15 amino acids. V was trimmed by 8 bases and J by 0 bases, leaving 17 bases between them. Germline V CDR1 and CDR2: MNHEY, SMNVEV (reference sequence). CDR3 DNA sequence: TGTGCCAGCCGATTCCTCCGACAGTCCTCCTACGAGCAGTACTTC. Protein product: CASRFLRQSSYEQYF.

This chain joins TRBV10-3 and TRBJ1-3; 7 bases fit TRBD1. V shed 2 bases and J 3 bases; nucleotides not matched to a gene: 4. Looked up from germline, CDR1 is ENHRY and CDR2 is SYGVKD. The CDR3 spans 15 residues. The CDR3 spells CAISEHTGVGNTIYF. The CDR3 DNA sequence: TGTGCCATCAGTGAGCATACAGGGGTTGGAAACACCATATATTTT.

For the CDR3, the DNA is TGTGCCAGCAGCTCCCCTATTTACAAGGAGCGGGAATCCTACAATGAGCAGTTCTTC. The encoded protein is CASSSPIYKERESYNEQFF. V usage is TRBV28 and J usage is TRBJ2-1, with TRBD2 matching over 7 bases. Trimming at V came to 6 bases and at J to 1 base, leaving 18 bases not matched to a gene. Per germline, CDR1 MDHEN and CDR2 SYDVKM. This CDR3 comprises 19 residues.

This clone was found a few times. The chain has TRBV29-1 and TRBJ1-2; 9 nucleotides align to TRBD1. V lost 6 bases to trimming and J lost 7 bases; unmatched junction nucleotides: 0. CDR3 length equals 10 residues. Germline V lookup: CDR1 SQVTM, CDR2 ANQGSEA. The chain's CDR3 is CSVDRGGYTF. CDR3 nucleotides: TGCAGCGTGGACAGGGGTGGCTACACCTTC.

The CDR3 DNA sequence: TGTGCCACTATATTAGCGGGAAACACCGGGGAGCTGTTTTTT. Amino acids: CATILAGNTGELFF. This chain joins TRBV9 and TRBJ2-2, with TRBD2 matching over 8 bases. Germline CDR1 reads SGDLS; CDR2 reads YYNGEE. The junction had 6 bases not matched to a gene; V was cut back by 9 bases and J by 2 bases. This CDR3 spans 14 amino acids.

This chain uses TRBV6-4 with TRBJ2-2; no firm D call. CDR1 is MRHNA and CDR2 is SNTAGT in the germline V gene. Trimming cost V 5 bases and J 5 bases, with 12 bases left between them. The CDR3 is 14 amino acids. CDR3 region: CASSRNFGTGELFF. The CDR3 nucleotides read TGTGCCAGCAGTCGGAATTTCGGGACCGGGGAGCTGTTTTTT.

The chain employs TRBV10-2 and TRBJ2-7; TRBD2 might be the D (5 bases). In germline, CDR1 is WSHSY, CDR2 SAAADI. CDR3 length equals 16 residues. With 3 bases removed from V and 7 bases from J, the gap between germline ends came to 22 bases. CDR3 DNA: TGCGCCAGCAGTGATTCGAGGGATTATTCTCTTGGGGAGCAGTACTTC. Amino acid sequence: CASSDSRDYSLGEQYF.

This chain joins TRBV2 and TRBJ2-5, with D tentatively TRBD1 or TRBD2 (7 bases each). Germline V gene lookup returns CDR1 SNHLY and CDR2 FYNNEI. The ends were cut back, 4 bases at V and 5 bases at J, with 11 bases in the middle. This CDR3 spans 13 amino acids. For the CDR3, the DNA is TGTGCCAGCAGTGGACAGGGAGGGGAGACCCAGTACTTC. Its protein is CASSGQGGETQYF. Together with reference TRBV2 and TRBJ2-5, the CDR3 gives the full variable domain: EPEVTQTPSHQVTQMGQEVILRCVPISNHLYFYWYRQILGQKVEFLVSFYNNEISEKSEIFDDQFSVERPDGSNFTLKIRSTKLEDSAMYFCASSGQGGETQYFGPGTRLLVL.

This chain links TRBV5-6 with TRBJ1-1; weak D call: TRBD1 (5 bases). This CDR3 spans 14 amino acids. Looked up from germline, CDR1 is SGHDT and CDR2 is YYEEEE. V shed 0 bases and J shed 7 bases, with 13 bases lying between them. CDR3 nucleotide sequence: TGTGCCAGCAGCTTGGGTGGGGGGACCCTTGAAGCTTTCTTT. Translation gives CASSLGGGTLEAFF. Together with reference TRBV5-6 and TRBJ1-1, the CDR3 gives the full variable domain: DAGVTQSPTHLIKTRGQQVTLRCSPKSGHDTVSWYQQALGQGPQFIFQYYEEEERQRGNFPDRFSGHQFPNYSSELNVNALLLGDSALYLCASSLGGGTLEAFFGQGTRLTVV.

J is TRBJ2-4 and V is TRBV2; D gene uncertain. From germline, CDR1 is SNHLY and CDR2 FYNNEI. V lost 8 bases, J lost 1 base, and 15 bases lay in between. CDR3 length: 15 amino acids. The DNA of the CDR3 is TGTGCCAGCTTCGACTCCCTTGGCGCCAAAAACATTCAGTACTTC. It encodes CASFDSLGAKNIQYF.

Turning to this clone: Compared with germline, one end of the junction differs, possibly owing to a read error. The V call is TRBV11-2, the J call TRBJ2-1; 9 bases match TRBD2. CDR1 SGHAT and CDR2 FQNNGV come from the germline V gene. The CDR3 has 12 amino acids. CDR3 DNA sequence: TGTGCCAGCAGCCCTCCCGGGACTAGCAACCTCTTC. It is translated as CASSPPGTSNLF.

CDR3 loop: CASSLDPWDRAYEQYF. CDR3 DNA: TGTGCCAGCAGCTTAGACCCTTGGGACAGGGCCTACGAGCAGTACTTC. The chain links TRBV11-2 to TRBJ2-7, with 9 bases lining up with TRBD1. After removal of 0 bases from V and 2 bases from J, the junction contained 5 bases not matched to a gene. The CDR3 length is 16 residues. Germline CDR1 reads SGHAT; CDR2 reads FQNNGV.

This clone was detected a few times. CDR3: CASSQDPDPGGGRTEAFF. The CDR3 bases are TGCGCCAGCAGCCAAGATCCTGATCCAGGGGGAGGGCGGACTGAAGCTTTCTTT. The rearrangement links TRBV4-1 to TRBJ1-1; 7 bases agree with TRBD1. This CDR3 comprises 18 residues. Per germline, CDR1 MGHRA and CDR2 YSYEKL. The trim removed 0 bases at V and 5 bases at J, leaving 15 bases unmatched.

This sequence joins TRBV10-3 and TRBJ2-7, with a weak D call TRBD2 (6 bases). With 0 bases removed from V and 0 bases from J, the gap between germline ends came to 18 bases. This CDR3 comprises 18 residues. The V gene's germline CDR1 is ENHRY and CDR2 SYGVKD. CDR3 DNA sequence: TGTGCCATCAGTGAGTCGCCCCCGGGGGAGCCGAGCTCCTACGAGCAGTACTTC. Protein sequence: CAISESPPGEPSSYEQYF.

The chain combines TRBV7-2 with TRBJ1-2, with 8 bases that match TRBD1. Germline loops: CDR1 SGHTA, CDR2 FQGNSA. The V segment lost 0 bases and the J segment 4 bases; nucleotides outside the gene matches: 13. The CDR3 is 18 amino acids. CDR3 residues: CASSLARSGGGRGYGYTF. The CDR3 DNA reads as TGTGCCAGCAGCTTAGCTCGTTCAGGGGGCGGCCGGGGCTATGGCTACACCTTC.

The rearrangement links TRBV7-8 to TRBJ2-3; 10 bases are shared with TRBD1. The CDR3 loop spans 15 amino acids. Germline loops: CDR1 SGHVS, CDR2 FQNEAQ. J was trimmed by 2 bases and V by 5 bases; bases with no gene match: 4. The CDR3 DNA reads TGTGCCAGCAGCCGACAGGGGGCTACCACAGATACGCAGTATTTT. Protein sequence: CASSRQGATTDTQYF. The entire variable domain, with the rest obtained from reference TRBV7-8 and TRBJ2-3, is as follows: GAGVSQSPRYKVAKRGQDVALRCDPISGHVSLFWYQQALGQGPEFLTYFQNEAQLDKSGLPSDRFFAERPEGSVSTLKIQRTQQEDSAVYLCASSRQGATTDTQYFGPGTRLTVL.

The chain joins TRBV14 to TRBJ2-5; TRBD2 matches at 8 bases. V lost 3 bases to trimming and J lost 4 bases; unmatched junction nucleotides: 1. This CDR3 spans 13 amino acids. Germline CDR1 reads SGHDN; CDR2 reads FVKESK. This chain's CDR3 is CASSHLAGETQYF. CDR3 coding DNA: TGTGCCAGCAGCCACCTAGCGGGAGAGACCCAGTACTTC.

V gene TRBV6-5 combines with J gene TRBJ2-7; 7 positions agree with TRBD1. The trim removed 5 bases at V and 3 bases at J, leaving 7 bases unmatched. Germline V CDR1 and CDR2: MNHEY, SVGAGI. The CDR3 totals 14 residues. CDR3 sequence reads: CASSPRTGSYEQYF. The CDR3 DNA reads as TGTGCCAGCAGTCCCCGGACAGGAAGCTACGAGCAGTACTTC.

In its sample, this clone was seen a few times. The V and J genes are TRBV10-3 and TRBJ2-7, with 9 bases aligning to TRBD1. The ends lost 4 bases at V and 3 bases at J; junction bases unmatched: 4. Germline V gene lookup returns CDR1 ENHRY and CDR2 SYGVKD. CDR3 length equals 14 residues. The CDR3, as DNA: TGTGCCATCAGTGGACCGGGACAGGGCTACGAGCAGTACTTC. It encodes CAISGPGQGYEQYF.

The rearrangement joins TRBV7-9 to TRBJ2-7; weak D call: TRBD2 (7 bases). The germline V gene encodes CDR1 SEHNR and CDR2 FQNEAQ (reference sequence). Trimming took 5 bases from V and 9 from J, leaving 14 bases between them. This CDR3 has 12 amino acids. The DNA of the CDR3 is TGTGCCAGCAGCCTCCAGGGGAGGGGGCAGTACTTC. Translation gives CASSLQGRGQYF.